These 7 T cell receptor beta chains came from one sample sequenced in a study of T cell repertoires in cytomegalovirus infection. One entry per CDR3 protein results from TCRdb running MiXCR on the reads. The repertoire includes more than 650,000 distinct CDR3 sequences, about a third of them detected once, and around 2.8% sits in the top ten. Specimen: PBMCs. These TCRs come from a human donor in good health (CMV status not recorded). Some clones in this sample may be carry-over from other donors' samples.

V and J are TRBV6-5 and TRBJ1-2, with D possibly being TRBD1 (5 bases). CDR3 length: 14 amino acids. The V end was cut by 0 bases, the J end by 5 bases, with 10 bases between. Germline-derived CDR1 and CDR2 are MNHEY and SVGAGI. In nucleotides, the CDR3 is TGTGCCAGCAGTTACTCCCGCAGGGCGTATGGCTACACCTTC. It is translated as CASSYSRRAYGYTF.

As regards this clonotype: A read error is possible here, since a much larger clone lies one base away. The final CDR3 position lacks the conserved phenylalanine or tryptophan, pointing to a likely read error. The genes are TRBV7-2 and TRBJ2-3; the D gene is possibly TRBD2 (6 bases). Germline-derived CDR1 and CDR2 are SGHTA and FQGNSA. Trimming left V 0 bases short and J 4 bases short, with 11 bases between. There are 15 residues in the CDR3. CDR3 coding DNA: TGTGCCAGCAGCTTAGCCCTTTTAGCGGCAGATACGCAGTATTTG. Residues: CASSLALLAADTQYL.

The table lists this clonotype with a few counts. The chain employs TRBV6-1 and TRBJ1-5; D perhaps matches TRBD1 (5 bases). V gave up 6 bases and J gave up 3 bases, with 18 bases separating them. This CDR3 is built from 16 residues. Germline V CDR1 and CDR2: MNHNS, SASEGT. The CDR3 reads CASRARSGHLNQPQHF. CDR3 in DNA: TGTGCCAGCAGAGCCAGATCAGGGCACCTCAATCAGCCCCAGCATTTT.

With respect to this clonotype: Just one base apart from a much larger clone, this may be a read error. This rearrangement joins TRBV7-6 to TRBJ2-2; possibly TRBD1 or TRBD2 for D (5 bases each). Germline loops: CDR1 SGHVS, CDR2 FNYEAQ. The V end was cut by 2 bases, the J end by 6 bases, with 10 bases between. The CDR3 is 14 amino acids. CDR3: CASSLSGSPGELFF. As DNA, the CDR3 is TGTGCCAGCAGCTTATCAGGGAGCCCCGGGGAGCTGTTTTTT. Variable domain in full (rest from reference TRBV7-6 and TRBJ2-2): GAGVSQSPRYKVTKRGQDVALRCDPISGHVSLYWYRQALGQGPEFLTYFNYEAQQDKSGLPNDRFSAERPEGSISTLTIQRTEQRDSAMYRCASSLSGSPGELFFGEGSRLTVL.

The CDR3 loop is CATSGPDSNTEAFF. CDR3 in DNA: TGTGCCACCAGCGGTCCAGATTCGAACACTGAAGCTTTCTTT. The rearrangement links TRBV24-1 to TRBJ1-1; D not certain. Germline CDR1 KGHDR, CDR2 SFDVKD. The CDR3 consists of 14 residues. Trimming pared 7 bases from V and 1 base from J, leaving 12 bases between.

The genes are TRBV7-9 and TRBJ2-5; maybe TRBD1 (6 bases). The CDR3 length is 14 residues. Germline V gene sequence: CDR1 SEHNR, CDR2 FQNEAQ (reference sequence). The V end was cut by 6 bases, the J end by 5 bases, with 16 bases between. CDR3 coding DNA: TGTGCCAGCAGACACAATACAGGGCACGAGACCCAGTACTTC. This translates into CASRHNTGHETQYF.

The gene calls are TRBV12-3 or TRBV12-4 and TRBJ1-2, with 10 bases that match TRBD1. The V gene end was trimmed by 6 bases and the J gene end by 13 bases; junction bases not matched to a gene: 8. There are 12 residues in the CDR3. CDR3 protein: CASRAGTGDFTF. The CDR3 DNA sequence: TGTGCCAGCAGGGCCGGGACAGGGGATTTCACCTTC.